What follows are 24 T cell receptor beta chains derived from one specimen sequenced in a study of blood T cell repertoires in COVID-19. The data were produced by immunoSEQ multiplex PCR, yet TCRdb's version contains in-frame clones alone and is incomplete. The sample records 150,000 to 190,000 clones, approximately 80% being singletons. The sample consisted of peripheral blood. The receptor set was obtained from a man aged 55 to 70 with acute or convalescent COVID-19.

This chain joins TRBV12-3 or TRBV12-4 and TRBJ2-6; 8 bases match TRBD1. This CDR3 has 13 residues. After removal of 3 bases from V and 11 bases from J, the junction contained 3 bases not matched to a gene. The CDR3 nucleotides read TGTGCCAGCAGTTTCCAGGGGGCGGACGTCCTGACTTTC. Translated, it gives CASSFQGADVLTF.

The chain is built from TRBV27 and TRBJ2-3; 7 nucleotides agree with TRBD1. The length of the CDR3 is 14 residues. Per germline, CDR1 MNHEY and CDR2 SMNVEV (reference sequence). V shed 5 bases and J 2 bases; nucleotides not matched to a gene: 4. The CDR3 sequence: CASSPRGYTDTQYF. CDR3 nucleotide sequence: TGTGCCAGCAGTCCCAGGGGGTACACAGATACGCAGTATTTT.

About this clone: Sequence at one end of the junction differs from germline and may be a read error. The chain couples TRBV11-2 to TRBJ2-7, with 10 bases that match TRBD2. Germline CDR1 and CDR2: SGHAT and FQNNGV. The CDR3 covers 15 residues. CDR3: CASSLELAGASIPYF. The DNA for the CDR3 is TGTGCCAGCAGCTTAGAGCTAGCGGGAGCCTCTATACCCTATTTC.

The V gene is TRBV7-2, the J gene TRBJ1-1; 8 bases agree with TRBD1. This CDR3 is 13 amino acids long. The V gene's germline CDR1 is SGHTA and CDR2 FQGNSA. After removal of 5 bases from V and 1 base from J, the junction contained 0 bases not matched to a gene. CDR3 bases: TGTGCCAGCAGCGGACAGGGGAACACTGAAGCTTTCTTT. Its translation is CASSGQGNTEAFF.

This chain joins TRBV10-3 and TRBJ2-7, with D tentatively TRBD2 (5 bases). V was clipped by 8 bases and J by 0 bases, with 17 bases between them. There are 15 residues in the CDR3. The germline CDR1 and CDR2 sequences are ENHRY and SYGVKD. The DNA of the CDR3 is TGTGCCATCGGGCGCGGTGAGGGATCCTCCTACGAGCAGTACTTC. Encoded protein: CAIGRGEGSSYEQYF.

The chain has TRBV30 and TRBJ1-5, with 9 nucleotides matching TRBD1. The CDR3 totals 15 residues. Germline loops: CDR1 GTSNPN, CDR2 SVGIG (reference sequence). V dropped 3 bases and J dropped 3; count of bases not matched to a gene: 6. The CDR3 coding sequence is TGTGCCTGGAGGAGGGACAGGGCCGCCAATCAGCCCCAGCATTTT. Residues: CAWRRDRAANQPQHF.

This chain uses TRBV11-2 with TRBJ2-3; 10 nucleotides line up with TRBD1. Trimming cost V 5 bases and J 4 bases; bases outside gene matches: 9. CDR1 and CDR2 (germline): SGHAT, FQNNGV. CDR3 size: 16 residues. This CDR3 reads CASSTTRTGGADTQYF. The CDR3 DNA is TGTGCCAGCAGCACAACACGGACAGGGGGTGCAGATACGCAGTATTTT.

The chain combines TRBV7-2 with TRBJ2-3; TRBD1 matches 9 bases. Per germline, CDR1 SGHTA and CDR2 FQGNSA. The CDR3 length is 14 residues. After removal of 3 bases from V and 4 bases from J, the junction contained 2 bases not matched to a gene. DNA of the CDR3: TGTGCCAGCAGCTTTGACAGGGGGTCAGATACGCAGTATTTT. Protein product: CASSFDRGSDTQYF.

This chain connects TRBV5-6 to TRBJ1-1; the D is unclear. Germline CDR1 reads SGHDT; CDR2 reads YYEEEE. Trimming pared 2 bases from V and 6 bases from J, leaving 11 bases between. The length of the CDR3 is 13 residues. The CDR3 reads CASSFLVGPEAFF. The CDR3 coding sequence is TGTGCCAGCAGCTTTCTGGTTGGGCCTGAAGCTTTCTTT.

This CDR3 reads CASSLTSTDTQYF. The CDR3 DNA is TGTGCCAGCAGCCTAACCTCCACAGATACGCAGTATTTT. The chain joins TRBV9 to TRBJ2-3; D gene unclear. V was cut by 4 bases and J by 2 bases, with 8 bases left in between. This CDR3 region has 13 residues. The germline gives CDR1 SGDLS, CDR2 YYNGEE.

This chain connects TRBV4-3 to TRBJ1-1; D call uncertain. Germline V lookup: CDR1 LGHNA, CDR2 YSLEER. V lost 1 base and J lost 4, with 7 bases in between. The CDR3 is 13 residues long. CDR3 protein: CASSQVRATEAFF. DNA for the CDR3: TGCGCCAGCAGCCAAGTGAGAGCCACTGAAGCTTTCTTT.

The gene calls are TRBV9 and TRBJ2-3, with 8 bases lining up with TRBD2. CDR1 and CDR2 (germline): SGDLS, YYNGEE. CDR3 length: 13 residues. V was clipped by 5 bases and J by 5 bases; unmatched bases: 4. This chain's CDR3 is CASSTTSVDTQYF. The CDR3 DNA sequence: TGTGCCAGCAGTACGACTAGCGTAGATACGCAGTATTTT.

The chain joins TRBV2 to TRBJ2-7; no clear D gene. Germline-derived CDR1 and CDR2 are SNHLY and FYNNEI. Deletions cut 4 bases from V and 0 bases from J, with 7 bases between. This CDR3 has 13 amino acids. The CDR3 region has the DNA TGTGCCAGCAGTGTAGAGAGCTCCTACGAGCAGTACTTC. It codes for CASSVESSYEQYF.

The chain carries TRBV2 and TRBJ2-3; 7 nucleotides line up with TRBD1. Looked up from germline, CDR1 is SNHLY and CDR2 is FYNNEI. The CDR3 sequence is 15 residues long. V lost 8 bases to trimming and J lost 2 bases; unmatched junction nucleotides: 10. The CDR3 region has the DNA TGTGCCAGCGGCCTATCTGGACAGGTCACAGATACGCAGTATTTT. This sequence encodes CASGLSGQVTDTQYF.

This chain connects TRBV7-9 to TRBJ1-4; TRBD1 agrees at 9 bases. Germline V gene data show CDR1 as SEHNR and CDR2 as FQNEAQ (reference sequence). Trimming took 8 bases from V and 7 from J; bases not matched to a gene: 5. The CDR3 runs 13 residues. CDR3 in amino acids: CASGQGSGEKLFF. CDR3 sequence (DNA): TGTGCCAGCGGACAGGGGAGTGGTGAAAAACTGTTTTTT.

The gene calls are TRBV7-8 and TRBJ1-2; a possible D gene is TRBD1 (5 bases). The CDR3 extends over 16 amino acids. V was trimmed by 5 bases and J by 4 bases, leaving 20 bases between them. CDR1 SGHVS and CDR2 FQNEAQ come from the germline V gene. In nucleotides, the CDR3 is TGTGCCAGCAGCCCTACTCAGGGAAATAGAGCCTATGGCTACACCTTC. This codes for CASSPTQGNRAYGYTF.

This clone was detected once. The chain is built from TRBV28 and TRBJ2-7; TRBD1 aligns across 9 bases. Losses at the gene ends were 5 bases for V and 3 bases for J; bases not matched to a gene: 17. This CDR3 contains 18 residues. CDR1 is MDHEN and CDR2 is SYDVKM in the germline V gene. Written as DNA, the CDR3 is TGTGCCAGCAGTACAATACAGGGGGCGAGAAGGGTATTCTACGAGCAGTACTTC. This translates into CASSTIQGARRVFYEQYF.

CDR3 residues: CASSLGGFSYEQYF. CDR3 sequence (DNA): TGCGCCAGCAGCCTCGGGGGGTTCTCCTACGAGCAGTACTTC. The rearrangement links TRBV4-3 to TRBJ2-7; 7 nucleotides align to TRBD2. Unmatched junction bases numbered 3, after V lost 4 bases and J lost 0 bases. The CDR3 extends over 14 amino acids. The germline CDR1 and CDR2 sequences are LGHNA and YSLEER.

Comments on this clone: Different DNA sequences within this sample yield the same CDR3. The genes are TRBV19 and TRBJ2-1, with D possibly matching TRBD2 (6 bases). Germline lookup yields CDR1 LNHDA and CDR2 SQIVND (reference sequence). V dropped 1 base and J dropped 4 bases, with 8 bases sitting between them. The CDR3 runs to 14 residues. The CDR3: CASSIGLAYNEQFF. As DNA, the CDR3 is TGTGCCAGTAGTATAGGGCTAGCGTACAATGAGCAGTTCTTC.

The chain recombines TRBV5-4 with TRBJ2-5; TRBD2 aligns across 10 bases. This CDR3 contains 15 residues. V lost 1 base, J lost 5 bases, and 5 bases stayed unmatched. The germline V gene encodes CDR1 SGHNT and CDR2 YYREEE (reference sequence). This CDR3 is CASSLPLAGVETQYF. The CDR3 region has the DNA TGTGCCAGCAGCTTGCCCCTAGCGGGGGTTGAGACCCAGTACTTC. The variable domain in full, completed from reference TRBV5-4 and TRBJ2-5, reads ETGVTQSPTHLIKTRGQQVTLRCSSQSGHNTVSWYQQALGQGPQFIFQYYREEENGRGNFPPRFSGLQFPNYSSELNVNALELDDSALYLCASSLPLAGVETQYFGPGTRLLVL.

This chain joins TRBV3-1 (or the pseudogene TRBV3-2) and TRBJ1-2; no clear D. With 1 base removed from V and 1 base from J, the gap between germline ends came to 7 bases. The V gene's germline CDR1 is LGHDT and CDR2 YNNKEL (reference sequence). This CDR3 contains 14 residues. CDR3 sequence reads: CASSQGNNNYGYTF. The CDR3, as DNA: TGTGCCAGCAGCCAAGGAAACAATAACTATGGCTACACCTTC.

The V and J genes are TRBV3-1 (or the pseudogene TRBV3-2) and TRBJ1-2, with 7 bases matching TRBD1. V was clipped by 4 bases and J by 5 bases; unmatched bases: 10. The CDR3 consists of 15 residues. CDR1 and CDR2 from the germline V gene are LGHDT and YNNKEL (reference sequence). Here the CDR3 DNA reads TGTGCCAGCAGCCGAACAGGGGTAACCACTTATGGCTACACCTTC. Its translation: CASSRTGVTTYGYTF.

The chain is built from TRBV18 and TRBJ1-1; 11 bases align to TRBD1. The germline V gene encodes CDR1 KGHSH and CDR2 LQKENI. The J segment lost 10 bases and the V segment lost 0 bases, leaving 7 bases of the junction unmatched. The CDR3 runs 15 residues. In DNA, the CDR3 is TGTGCCAGCTCACCACCTTTGGACAGGGGGCCCGTAGCTTTCTTT. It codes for CASSPPLDRGPVAFF. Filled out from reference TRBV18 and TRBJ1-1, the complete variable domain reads NAGVMQNPRHLVRRRGQEARLRCSPMKGHSHVYWYRQLPEEGLKFMVYLQKENIIDESGMPKERFSAEFPKEGPSILRIQQVVRGDSAAYFCASSPPLDRGPVAFFGQGTRLTVV.

CDR3 bases: TGTGCCAGTAGTAGACAGGGGGCTGGCCCTGAAAAACTGTTTTTT. Amino acids: CASSRQGAGPEKLFF. The chain uses TRBV19 and TRBJ1-4; the match to TRBD1 covers 10 bases. V lost 4 bases and J lost 7; bases outside the gene matches: 6. This CDR3 has 15 amino acids. The germline CDR1 and CDR2 sequences are LNHDA and SQIVND (reference sequence).